One sample yielded the 24 T cell receptor beta chains listed below, sequenced in a study of T cell changes during pregnancy in multiple sclerosis. The assay was immunoSEQ multiplex PCR, and TCRdb's table has in-frame clones only and misses some. Here the sample spans approximately 83,000 clones, over 85% being singletons. Sequenced material: peripheral blood, taken in the first trimester of pregnancy. All receptors come from a female donor with multiple sclerosis, enrolled in a pregnancy study.

The gene calls are TRBV30 and TRBJ1-2; 7 nucleotides agree with TRBD1. With 4 bases clipped from V and 4 bases from J, the junction kept 15 bases outside the gene matches. Germline-derived CDR1 and CDR2 are GTSNPN and SVGIG (reference sequence). The CDR3 spans 16 residues. DNA for the CDR3: TGTGCCTGGACGGGGCTCAAACCGGGACAGCCCTATGGCTACACCTTC. Protein sequence: CAWTGLKPGQPYGYTF. The full variable domain, completed using reference TRBV30 and TRBJ1-2, is SQTIHQWPATLVQPVGSPLSLECTVEGTSNPNLYWYRQAAGRGLQLLFYSVGIGQISSEVPQNLSASRPQDRQFILSSKKLLLSDSGFYLCAWTGLKPGQPYGYTFGSGTRLTVV.

The chain links TRBV30 to TRBJ2-7; D perhaps matches TRBD1 (5 bases). This CDR3 has 11 amino acids. Trimming took 3 bases from V and 5 from J, leaving 8 bases between them. Germline V lookup: CDR1 GTSNPN, CDR2 SVGIG (reference sequence). The CDR3 region is CAWSRVNEQYF. CDR3 DNA sequence: TGTGCCTGGAGCAGGGTCAACGAGCAGTACTTC.

The chain is built from TRBV19 and TRBJ2-3; no definite D call. V lost 9 bases and J lost 2, with 18 bases in between. The CDR3 contains 15 residues. From germline, CDR1 is LNHDA and CDR2 SQIVND (reference sequence). Here the CDR3 reads CASTRYGYFTDTQYF. The DNA of the CDR3 is TGTGCCAGCACCCGTTACGGTTATTTCACAGATACGCAGTATTTT.

J is TRBJ1-5 and V is TRBV7-3; unclear D gene. Between the trimmed V and J ends, which lost 6 bases and 6 bases, there was a span of 12 bases. The CDR3 spans 13 residues. Looked up from germline, CDR1 is SGHTA and CDR2 is FQGTGA. CDR3 region: CASRSGTPQPQHF. In DNA form, the CDR3 reads TGTGCCAGCAGATCAGGTACCCCTCAGCCCCAGCATTTT. The complete variable domain, with remaining parts taken from reference TRBV7-3 and TRBJ1-5, reads GAGVSQTPSNKVTEKGKYVELRCDPISGHTALYWYRQSLGQGPEFLIYFQGTGAADDSGLPNDRFFAVRPEGSVSTLKIQRTERGDSAVYLCASRSGTPQPQHFGDGTRLSIL.

The genes are TRBV9 and TRBJ2-2, with D maybe TRBD1 (5 bases). V shed 0 bases and J shed 5 bases, with 14 bases lying between them. The germline gives CDR1 SGDLS, CDR2 YYNGEE. This CDR3 comprises 16 residues. Written as DNA, the CDR3 is TGTGCCAGCAGCGTAGGTGGCAGGGCAGCAACCGGGGAGCTGTTTTTT. The encoded protein is CASSVGGRAATGELFF.

The chain has TRBV9 and TRBJ2-2; D is perhaps TRBD1 (6 bases). From germline, CDR1 is SGDLS and CDR2 YYNGEE. This CDR3 has 13 residues. Trimming shortened V by 4 bases and J by 6 bases, and 10 bases separated the two germline ends. This CDR3 reads CASSYEGAGELFF. As DNA, the CDR3 is TGTGCCAGCAGCTATGAGGGGGCCGGGGAGCTGTTTTTT.

The gene calls are TRBV6-5 and TRBJ1-5; the D is unclear. V lost 8 bases and J lost 7, with 9 bases in between. The CDR3 has 11 amino acids. The germline CDR1 and CDR2 sequences are MNHEY and SVGAGI. For the CDR3, the DNA is TGTGCCAGCGGGAGAGGCCAGCCCCAGCATTTT. Encoded protein: CASGRGQPQHF.

The gene calls are TRBV9 and TRBJ2-3, with 7 bases matching TRBD2. V was pared by 0 bases and J by 3 bases, with 13 bases of the junction left unmatched. CDR1 is SGDLS and CDR2 is YYNGEE in the germline V gene. This CDR3 region has 18 residues. CDR3 protein: CASSVVSGRSGSTDTQYF. The CDR3, as DNA: TGTGCCAGCAGCGTAGTTTCCGGGAGGTCGGGTTCAACAGATACGCAGTATTTT.

This sequence joins TRBV15 and TRBJ2-7; 11 positions agree with TRBD2. The CDR3 has 15 amino acids. Germline CDR1 and CDR2: LNHNV and YYDKDF (reference sequence). Trimming cost V 3 bases and J 5 bases; bases outside gene matches: 6. CDR3 DNA: TGTGCCACCAGCAGGGAAACTAGCGGGGGAGACGAGCAGTACTTC. As protein: CATSRETSGGDEQYF.

The chain joins TRBV6-6 to TRBJ2-7; D gene ambiguous. CDR1 MNHNY and CDR2 SVGAGI come from the germline V gene (reference sequence). Trimming removed 4 bases from V and 3 bases from J, with 10 bases in between. The CDR3 covers 13 residues. The CDR3 protein is CASSSGPSYEQYF. DNA of the CDR3: TGTGCCAGCAGTTCTGGGCCGAGCTACGAGCAGTACTTC.

The chain links TRBV10-1 to TRBJ2-3; D might be TRBD2 (5 bases). The CDR3 consists of 13 residues. V lost 8 bases to trimming and J lost 1 base, with 10 bases between them. Per the germline V gene, CDR1 is WNHNN and CDR2 is SYGVQD (reference sequence). CDR3 protein: CASGGLGTDTQYF. For the CDR3, the DNA is TGCGCCAGCGGCGGACTTGGCACAGATACGCAGTATTTT.

The chain joins TRBV29-1 to TRBJ2-5, with 9 positions matching TRBD2. The CDR3 has 14 residues. Germline V CDR1 and CDR2: SQVTM, ANQGSEA. CDR3 residues: CSGRGGGGPETQYF. The CDR3 bases are TGCAGTGGCCGCGGCGGGGGGGGCCCTGAGACCCAGTACTTC.

The J gene is TRBJ2-7, the V gene TRBV7-2; TRBD1 agrees at 7 bases. Germline assignment: CDR1 SGHTA and CDR2 FQGNSA. V lost 1 base, J lost 4 bases, and 4 bases stayed unmatched. The CDR3 length is 14 residues. CDR3 nucleotide sequence: TGTGCCAGCAGCTTAGTCGAGGGGGCATACGAGCAGTACTTC. It yields the protein CASSLVEGAYEQYF.

The rearrangement links TRBV4-1 to TRBJ2-2; D is ambiguous. The CDR3 has 13 residues. The V gene's germline CDR1 is MGHRA and CDR2 YSYEKL. V was shortened by 0 bases and J by 4 bases, with 3 bases between the two germline ends. The CDR3 protein is CASSQELTGELFF. CDR3 in DNA: TGCGCCAGCAGCCAAGAACTCACCGGGGAGCTGTTTTTT.

V and J are TRBV5-4 and TRBJ1-2; D is perhaps TRBD1 (5 bases). CDR1 SGHNT and CDR2 YYREEE come from the germline V gene (reference sequence). CDR3 length equals 16 residues. V lost 4 bases, J lost 5 bases, and 21 bases lay in between. CDR3 loop: CASSEPGLPPGYGYTF. The CDR3 DNA reads as TGTGCCAGCAGCGAACCGGGACTCCCCCCAGGGTATGGCTACACCTTC.

The DNA for the CDR3 is TGTGCCAGTAGTATAGAGTTGGGACTAGGAGCAGGGACCCAGTACTTC. This encodes CASSIELGLGAGTQYF. The chain combines TRBV19 with TRBJ2-5; 8 bases align to TRBD2. Germline V CDR1 and CDR2: LNHDA, SQIVND (reference sequence). V shed 0 bases, J shed 7 bases, and the junction held 10 bases outside the gene matches. The CDR3 contains 16 residues.

The chain is built from TRBV13 and TRBJ2-5, with TRBD1 identical over 9 bases. Germline CDR1 is PRHDT and CDR2 is FYEKMQ (reference sequence). Unmatched junction bases numbered 4, after V lost 5 bases and J lost 0 bases. The CDR3 length is 15 residues. The DNA for the CDR3 is TGTGCCAGCAGCCAGGGGACAGGGTACCAAGAGACCCAGTACTTC. Translation gives CASSQGTGYQETQYF.

This clone was detected a few times. The chain combines TRBV15 with TRBJ1-1; TRBD1 might be the D (5 bases). This CDR3 spans 12 amino acids. Looked up from germline, CDR1 is LNHNV and CDR2 is YYDKDF (reference sequence). Trimming removed 5 bases from V and 5 bases from J, with 9 bases in between. The chain's CDR3 is CATSPGGTEAFF. CDR3 sequence (DNA): TGTGCCACCAGCCCCGGGGGGACTGAAGCTTTCTTT.

The rearrangement links TRBV27 to TRBJ1-5; D ambiguous. This CDR3 is built from 13 residues. V was trimmed by 6 bases and J by 7 bases, leaving 13 bases between them. Looked up from germline, CDR1 is MNHEY and CDR2 is SMNVEV (reference sequence). The CDR3, as DNA: TGTGCCAGCAGACCAACCGGAGGGCAGCCCCAGCATTTT. Its translation: CASRPTGGQPQHF.

The chain uses TRBV28 and TRBJ2-7; perhaps TRBD1 as D (5 bases). This CDR3 is 14 amino acids long. With 3 bases removed from V and 3 bases from J, the gap between germline ends came to 12 bases. Germline CDR1 reads MDHEN; CDR2 reads SYDVKM. The CDR3 sequence: CASSFEGVGYEQYF. CDR3 sequence (DNA): TGTGCCAGCAGTTTTGAAGGGGTAGGCTACGAGCAGTACTTC. Variable domain in full (rest from reference TRBV28 and TRBJ2-7): DVKVTQSSRYLVKRTGEKVFLECVQDMDHENMFWYRQDPGLGLRLIYFSYDVKMKEKGDIPEGYSVSREKKERFSLILESASTNQTSMYLCASSFEGVGYEQYFGPGTRLTVT.

V and J are TRBV29-1 and TRBJ2-5; 7 positions match TRBD1. This CDR3 has 12 residues. With V trimmed by 6 bases and J by 3 bases, 4 bases remained unmatched. Per germline, CDR1 SQVTM and CDR2 ANQGSEA. The CDR3 sequence: CSVGTEKETQYF. As DNA, the CDR3 is TGCAGCGTCGGGACAGAGAAAGAGACCCAGTACTTC. Together with reference TRBV29-1 and TRBJ2-5, the CDR3 gives the full variable domain: SAVISQKPSRDICQRGTSLTIQCQVDSQVTMMFWYRQQPGQSLTLIATANQGSEATYESGFVIDKFPISRPNLTFSTLTVSNMSPEDSSIYLCSVGTEKETQYFGPGTRLLVL.

The chain uses TRBV27 and TRBJ1-4; D is unresolved. The CDR3 sequence is 16 residues long. Germline V CDR1 and CDR2: MNHEY, SMNVEV (reference sequence). V was pared by 4 bases and J by 8 bases, with 20 bases between. CDR3 residues: CASSCPPGPGGEKLFF. CDR3 nucleotide sequence: TGTGCCAGCAGTTGCCCACCGGGCCCCGGAGGGGAAAAACTGTTTTTT.

The CDR3 here is CASSSTGGNTGELFF. The CDR3 DNA reads TGTGCCAGCTCCTCCACAGGGGGTAACACCGGGGAGCTGTTTTTT. This rearrangement joins TRBV6-6 to TRBJ2-2; 8 bases match TRBD1. Unmatched junction bases numbered 7, after V lost 8 bases and J lost 2 bases. CDR3 size: 15 residues. The germline V gene has CDR1 MNHNY and CDR2 SVGAGI (reference sequence).

The chain employs TRBV10-3 and TRBJ1-2, with D unresolved. Trimming pared 11 bases from V and 2 bases from J, leaving 18 bases between. CDR3 length equals 14 residues. Germline assignment: CDR1 ENHRY and CDR2 SYGVKD. Here the CDR3 DNA reads TGTGCCTCCATTCCCAACGACAAGAACTATGGCTACACCTTC. Amino acids: CASIPNDKNYGYTF.